These 28 T cell receptor beta chains came from one sample sequenced in a study of T cell responses to AZD1222 COVID-19 vaccine. The repertoire was sequenced with immunoSEQ multiplex PCR; TCRdb's copy has only in-frame clones and lacks some. The table records approximately 150,000 clones, 85% to 95% of them present only once. Sequenced here: peripheral blood, sampled on day 0 of AZD1222 vaccination. The receptors derive from an adult in good health.

V is TRBV24-1 and J is TRBJ1-6; D ambiguous. The V end was cut by 5 bases, the J end by 5 bases, with 15 bases between. CDR1 KGHDR and CDR2 SFDVKD come from the germline V gene. The CDR3 extends over 16 amino acids. The CDR3 DNA reads as TGTGCCACCAGTGGTGAGACCGAGCCCGATAATTCACCCCTCCACTTT. This sequence encodes CATSGETEPDNSPLHF.

V and J are TRBV28 and TRBJ2-5, with TRBD2 matching 9 bases. J lost 9 bases, V lost 6 bases, and 11 bases had no gene match. The CDR3 sequence is 14 residues long. The V gene's germline CDR1 is MDHEN and CDR2 SYDVKM. CDR3 protein: CASREASGERPQYF. In DNA form, the CDR3 reads TGTGCCAGCAGGGAGGCTAGCGGGGAAAGACCCCAGTACTTC.

The chain couples TRBV25-1 to TRBJ1-4; D is ambiguous. The CDR3 length is 14 residues. Trimming left V 6 bases short and J 6 bases short, with 14 bases between. The germline V gene encodes CDR1 MGHDK and CDR2 SYGVNS. CDR3 nucleotide sequence: TGTGCCAGCAGGATGGGAGACCGTTATGAAAAACTGTTTTTT. It specifies CASRMGDRYEKLFF. Combining the CDR3 with reference TRBV25-1 and TRBJ1-4 gives the whole variable domain EADIYQTPRYLVIGTGKKITLECSQTMGHDKMYWYQQDPGMELHLIHYSYGVNSTEKGDLSSESTVSRIRTEHFPLTLESARPSHTSQYLCASRMGDRYEKLFFGSGTQLSVL.

The V call is TRBV2, the J call TRBJ2-1; 14 bases map to TRBD2. The V gene end was trimmed by 5 bases and the J gene end by 10 bases; junction bases not matched to a gene: 7. The CDR3 covers 15 residues. Germline CDR1 SNHLY, CDR2 FYNNEI. CDR3 sequence (DNA): TGTGCCAGCAGTCTCAGGACTAGCGGGGGGCAGGAGCAGTTCTTC. Protein product: CASSLRTSGGQEQFF.

The chain joins TRBV30 to TRBJ1-1; a possible D gene is TRBD1 (5 bases). Germline values: CDR1 GTSNPN, CDR2 SVGIG (reference sequence). This CDR3 region has 13 residues. The ends were cut back, 0 bases at V and 6 bases at J, with 11 bases in the middle. This chain's CDR3 is CAWSVQGDPEAFF. Here the CDR3 DNA reads TGTGCCTGGAGTGTACAAGGGGACCCTGAAGCTTTCTTT. Full variable domain (missing parts from reference TRBV30 and TRBJ1-1): SQTIHQWPATLVQPVGSPLSLECTVEGTSNPNLYWYRQAAGRGLQLLFYSVGIGQISSEVPQNLSASRPQDRQFILSSKKLLLSDSGFYLCAWSVQGDPEAFFGQGTRLTVV.

As concerns this clone: Other DNA sequences in the same sample also yield this CDR3. V is TRBV12-3 or TRBV12-4 and J is TRBJ2-2; D gene ambiguous. The V end lost 6 bases, the J end lost 2 bases, and 7 bases lay between the germline ends. CDR3 length: 13 amino acids. The DNA for the CDR3 is TGTGCCAGCAGCCCGGATAACACCGGGGAGCTGTTTTTT. Translating gives CASSPDNTGELFF.

The chain links TRBV4-1 to TRBJ1-2; D possibly corresponds to TRBD1 (5 bases). The length of the CDR3 is 13 residues. V was cut by 3 bases and J by 4 bases, with 9 bases left in between. Per the germline V gene, CDR1 is MGHRA and CDR2 is YSYEKL. The CDR3 loop reads CASSQGQGYGYTF. The DNA of the CDR3 is TGCGCCAGCAGCCAGGGGCAGGGCTATGGCTACACCTTC.

The chain has TRBV5-1 and TRBJ1-4; TRBD1 aligns across 8 bases. There are 14 residues in the CDR3. The germline CDR1 and CDR2 sequences are SGHRS and YFSETQ. V trimming: 4 bases; J trimming: 8 bases; junction bases outside the gene matches: 7. CDR3 in DNA: TGCGCCAGCAGCCCCCAGGGGGCCGACGAAAAACTGTTTTTT. Encoded protein: CASSPQGADEKLFF. Combining the CDR3 with reference TRBV5-1 and TRBJ1-4 gives the whole variable domain KAGVTQTPRYLIKTRGQQVTLSCSPISGHRSVSWYQQTPGQGLQFLFEYFSETQRNKGNFPGRFSGRQFSNSRSEMNVSTLELGDSALYLCASSPQGADEKLFFGSGTQLSVL.

The chain couples TRBV29-1 to TRBJ1-2; the match to TRBD1 covers 8 bases. CDR1 and CDR2 from the germline V gene are SQVTM and ANQGSEA. This CDR3 has 17 amino acids. Trimming cost V 0 bases and J 4 bases; bases outside gene matches: 13. The CDR3 DNA sequence: TGCAGCGTTGAAGATCTAAGGCAGGGGGCTCAGGGCTATGGCTACACCTTC. Residues: CSVEDLRQGAQGYGYTF.

The chain employs TRBV6-2 or TRBV6-3 and TRBJ2-4; no clear D. There are 18 residues in the CDR3. V was clipped by 4 bases and J by 0 bases, with 19 bases between them. Germline-derived CDR1 and CDR2 are MNHEY and SVGEGT. The CDR3 bases are TGTGCCAGCAGTTTGCTGTTGGTGGACCTTCAAGCCAAAAACATTCAGTACTTC. This sequence encodes CASSLLLVDLQAKNIQYF.

The chain has TRBV7-6 and TRBJ1-4, with D tentatively TRBD1 (6 bases). Germline V lookup: CDR1 SGHVS, CDR2 FNYEAQ. The CDR3 is 16 amino acids. Trimming pared 3 bases from V and 0 bases from J, leaving 11 bases between. The CDR3 sequence: CASSFVQGPTNEKLFF. The CDR3 bases are TGTGCCAGCAGCTTTGTGCAGGGGCCAACTAATGAAAAACTGTTTTTT.

The genes are TRBV18 and TRBJ1-1; no definite D call. V was trimmed by 4 bases and J by 3 bases, leaving 3 bases between them. Germline V gene sequence: CDR1 KGHSH, CDR2 LQKENI. This CDR3 region has 11 residues. The CDR3 region is CASSLDTEAFF. CDR3 nucleotide sequence: TGTGCCAGCTCACTAGACACTGAAGCTTTCTTT. The whole variable domain, remainder taken from reference TRBV18 and TRBJ1-1, is NAGVMQNPRHLVRRRGQEARLRCSPMKGHSHVYWYRQLPEEGLKFMVYLQKENIIDESGMPKERFSAEFPKEGPSILRIQQVVRGDSAAYFCASSLDTEAFFGQGTRLTVV.

The V and J genes are TRBV30 and TRBJ1-2; D is undetermined. Germline assignment: CDR1 GTSNPN and CDR2 SVGIG (reference sequence). V dropped 8 bases and J dropped 8 bases, with 6 bases sitting between them. This CDR3 has 8 residues. CDR3 coding DNA: TGTGCCGTCAGGGGCTACACCTTC. This codes for CAVRGYTF.

With regard to this clone: Other DNA sequences in this specimen translate into the identical CDR3. The chain has TRBV5-1 and TRBJ1-1; D unresolved. Germline V gene data show CDR1 as SGHRS and CDR2 as YFSETQ. The CDR3 is made up of 14 amino acids. Trimming removed 0 bases at V and 0 bases at J, with 6 bases between. CDR3 region: CASSLENMNTEAFF. The DNA of the CDR3 is TGCGCCAGCAGCTTGGAGAACATGAACACTGAAGCTTTCTTT.

The chain is built from TRBV30 and TRBJ1-1; TRBD1 is a possible D gene (5 bases). The germline V gene has CDR1 GTSNPN and CDR2 SVGIG (reference sequence). The ends were cut back, 0 bases at V and 0 bases at J, with 8 bases in the middle. The CDR3 extends over 14 amino acids. In nucleotides, the CDR3 is TGTGCCTGGAGTGTAGCAGGGATGAACACTGAAGCTTTCTTT. Translating it yields CAWSVAGMNTEAFF.

This clone appeared a single time. CDR3 sequence: CASSATGNSPLHF. CDR3 nucleotide sequence: TGTGCCAGTAGTGCGACAGGGAACTCACCCCTCCACTTT. The chain employs TRBV19 and TRBJ1-6, with 7 bases that match TRBD1. CDR3 size: 13 residues. Germline loops: CDR1 LNHDA, CDR2 SQIVND (reference sequence). V was clipped by 5 bases and J by 10 bases; unmatched bases: 5.

This clone showed up just a few times. The V and J genes are TRBV30 and TRBJ1-1; D gene unclear. V was clipped by 3 bases and J by 3 bases, with 14 bases between them. This CDR3 has 14 amino acids. The germline V gene has CDR1 GTSNPN and CDR2 SVGIG (reference sequence). This CDR3 is CAWSRRLVDTEAFF. The CDR3 DNA follows: TGTGCCTGGAGCCGCCGATTGGTGGACACTGAAGCTTTCTTT. The full variable domain, with the rest looked up from reference TRBV30 and TRBJ1-1, is SQTIHQWPATLVQPVGSPLSLECTVEGTSNPNLYWYRQAAGRGLQLLFYSVGIGQISSEVPQNLSASRPQDRQFILSSKKLLLSDSGFYLCAWSRRLVDTEAFFGQGTRLTVV.

The chain is built from TRBV11-3 and TRBJ2-2, with 12 positions matching TRBD2. The CDR3 loop spans 13 amino acids. CDR1 is SGHNT, CDR2 YENEEA, per germline. The V gene end was trimmed by 5 bases and the J gene end by 8 bases; junction bases not matched to a gene: 0. The CDR3 DNA reads TGTGCCAGCAGCGGACTAGCGGGAGGGGAGCTGTTTTTT. It translates to CASSGLAGGELFF.

The V and J genes are TRBV19 and TRBJ1-2; unclear D gene. There are 13 residues in the CDR3. CDR1 is LNHDA and CDR2 is SQIVND in the germline V gene (reference sequence). V lost 1 base and J 10 bases, leaving 13 bases between the germline ends. The CDR3 sequence is CASSIVGGSFYTF. Here the CDR3 DNA reads TGTGCCAGTAGTATAGTAGGCGGTTCTTTCTACACCTTC.

The chain joins TRBV7-9 to TRBJ1-1; 11 nucleotides match TRBD1. The junction had 2 bases not matched to a gene; V was cut back by 1 base and J by 4 bases. Germline assignment: CDR1 SEHNR and CDR2 FQNEAQ (reference sequence). This CDR3 has 15 residues. In DNA, the CDR3 is TGTGCCAGCAGCTTAGAAGGGACAGGGGGCACTGAAGCTTTCTTT. Its translation: CASSLEGTGGTEAFF. The full variable domain, completed using reference TRBV7-9 and TRBJ1-1, is DTGVSQNPRHKITKRGQNVTFRCDPISEHNRLYWYRQTLGQGPEFLTYFQNEAQLEKSRLLSDRFSAERPKGSFSTLEIQRTEQGDSAMYLCASSLEGTGGTEAFFGQGTRLTVV.

The chain couples TRBV4-1 to TRBJ1-1; a weak D match, TRBD1 (6 bases). Per the germline V gene, CDR1 is MGHRA and CDR2 is YSYEKL. The CDR3 is made up of 14 amino acids. Trimming left V 1 base short and J 4 bases short, with 10 bases between. The CDR3 region has the DNA TGCGCCAGCAGCCAAGCGTCCAGGGGCACTGAAGCTTTCTTT. The encoded protein is CASSQASRGTEAFF.

This clone was picked up one time. Here the CDR3 DNA reads TGTGCCAGCAGTCCCTCGGGCAGTGCCTACAATGAGCAGTTCTTC. It codes for CASSPSGSAYNEQFF. The chain employs TRBV7-6 and TRBJ2-1; D gene uncertain. The CDR3 runs to 15 residues. Trimming stripped 6 bases from V and 2 bases from J, with 14 bases between. Germline V CDR1 and CDR2: SGHVS, FNYEAQ.

The chain recombines TRBV29-1 with TRBJ1-2; weak D call: TRBD1 (5 bases). Germline V gives CDR1 SQVTM, CDR2 ANQGSEA. CDR3 length: 16 amino acids. Between the trimmed V and J ends, which lost 2 bases and 0 bases, there was a span of 16 bases. In DNA, the CDR3 is TGCAGCGTTGAAAAAACGCGGGGCCTAGCTAACTATGGCTACACCTTC. Translation gives CSVEKTRGLANYGYTF.

V usage is TRBV2 and J usage is TRBJ1-5, with D unresolved. Germline V gene lookup returns CDR1 SNHLY and CDR2 FYNNEI. V was pared by 4 bases and J by 8 bases, with 6 bases between. The CDR3 is 11 residues long. As DNA, the CDR3 is TGTGCCAGCAGTGGAGTAGAGCCCCAGCATTTT. Protein sequence: CASSGVEPQHF.

The chain links TRBV5-1 to TRBJ2-3, with 7 bases lining up with TRBD1. The CDR3 covers 15 residues. V trimming: 3 bases; J trimming: 2 bases; junction bases outside the gene matches: 6. From germline, CDR1 is SGHRS and CDR2 YFSETQ. In nucleotides, the CDR3 is TGCGCCAGCAGCTACTCGACAGGGTTCACAGATACGCAGTATTTT. Residues: CASSYSTGFTDTQYF.

This clone was picked up one time. The chain joins TRBV20-1 to TRBJ2-5; 9 nucleotides match TRBD2. In germline, CDR1 is DFQATT, CDR2 SNEGSKA (reference sequence). Trimming at V came to 7 bases and at J to 3 bases, leaving 0 bases not matched to a gene. The CDR3 is 11 residues long. Here the CDR3 reads CSGTSEETQYF. For the CDR3, the DNA is TGCAGTGGGACTAGCGAAGAGACCCAGTACTTC.

In DNA, the CDR3 is TGTGCCAGCAGCAAAGTCTGCCCCCAGAACACCGGGGAGCTGTTTTTT. Encoded protein: CASSKVCPQNTGELFF. This chain links TRBV21-1 with TRBJ2-2. TRBV21-1 is a pseudogene. The CDR3 length is 16 residues.

The chain combines TRBV2 with TRBJ1-4, with D possibly TRBD1 on 5 matching bases. Germline CDR1 SNHLY, CDR2 FYNNEI. V was shortened by 2 bases and J by 5 bases, with 12 bases between the two germline ends. The CDR3 length is 15 residues. The CDR3 here is CASSEWDGANEKLFF. The CDR3 DNA sequence: TGTGCCAGCAGTGAATGGGACGGAGCCAATGAAAAACTGTTTTTT.